This T cell receptor (beta chain) was obtained from a study of OX40 agonist ivuxolimab in advanced cancers. Assay: immunoSEQ multiplex PCR; the TCRdb copy retains only in-frame clones and omits some. The sample gives some 72,000 clones, 92% of which show up once; approximately 0.56% is in the top ten. Trimming shortened V by 7 bases and J by 8 bases, and 17 bases separated the two germline ends. Germline V lookup: CDR1 MNHNS, CDR2 SASEGT. The CDR3 is 14 amino acids. J is TRBJ1-4 and V is TRBV6-1; tentative D call: TRBD1 (6 bases). The sample here was CD4+ or CD8+ T cells sorted from blood, taken in a trial of the OX40 agonist ivuxolimab. The TCR originated in an adult with an advanced solid tumor such as melanoma, head and neck, liver or kidney cancer. The CDR3 spells CASTLTGMSEKLFF. The CDR3 DNA is TGTGCCAGCACCTTGACAGGAATGAGCGAAAAACTGTTTTTT.